The text below deals with one TCR beta chain. Its cognate antigen is unknown. Each CDR3 protein is one row after TCRdb ran MiXCR on the reads. The repertoire holds fewer than 250,000 distinct CDR3 sequences, with more than 9% as singletons. The data stem from a study of T cell repertoires in cytomegalovirus infection. Study background: Evidence of both CMV infection and a matching HLA type came from public TCR beta signatures. Study-wide results and limits: Of the TCR beta families, the public ones yielded a cumulative frequency that identified carriers of CMV plus the relevant HLA. HLA-C-restricted CMV-specific TCR beta clonotypes prevailed in the ex vivo response.

Germline V gene lookup returns CDR1 MNHGY and CDR2 SAAAGT. V was cut by 8 bases and J by 0 bases, with 20 bases left in between. CDR3 length: 17 amino acids. The origin of this receptor is a human donor in good health (CMV status not recorded). Some clones in this sample may be carry-over from other donors' samples. The chain joins TRBV6-8 to TRBJ1-5; TRBD1 is a possible D gene (6 bases). The specimen sequenced was PBMCs. The CDR3 here is CASQEQDSGFSNQPQHF. In DNA, the CDR3 is TGTGCCAGCCAGGAACAGGACAGCGGATTTAGCAATCAGCCCCAGCATTTT.